These 14 T cell receptor beta chains share one sample of origin, sequenced in a study of CD8+CD57+ T cells in acquired aplastic anemia. Genomic DNA was employed as the template in profiling TCR beta VDJ and CDR3. One entry per CDR3 protein results from TCRdb running MiXCR on the reads. The sample contains hundreds of thousands of distinct CDR3 sequences, under 65% of which appear only once. Patients included in sequencing had previously demonstrated CD8+CD57+ cell expansion by flow cytometry. Sequencing used sorted CD4+, CD8+, or CD8+CD57+ T cells (not recorded which) from PBMCs. Receptor source: a human donor with aplastic anemia.

The chain joins TRBV20-1 to TRBJ2-1, with a possible D match to TRBD1 (6 bases). CDR1 is DFQATT, CDR2 SNEGSKA, per germline (reference sequence). The CDR3 is made up of 12 amino acids. Deletions cut 6 bases from V and 5 bases from J, with 11 bases between. CDR3 sequence (DNA): TGCAGTGCCTTGGGACAAAACAATGAGCAGTTCTTC. It yields the protein CSALGQNNEQFF.

The gene calls are TRBV7-2 and TRBJ1-1, with D tentatively TRBD1 (6 bases). With 1 base removed from V and 1 base from J, the gap between germline ends came to 13 bases. This CDR3 spans 16 amino acids. CDR1 and CDR2 (germline): SGHTA, FQGNSA. CDR3 nucleotide sequence: TGTGCCAGCAGCTTAGTGCCCTTACAGGGGAACACTGAAGCTTTCTTT. Amino acids: CASSLVPLQGNTEAFF.

The rearrangement links TRBV7-2 to TRBJ1-1; 9 nucleotides match TRBD1. Germline V gene lookup returns CDR1 SGHTA and CDR2 FQGNSA. The trim removed 0 bases at V and 5 bases at J, leaving 4 bases unmatched. The length of the CDR3 is 15 residues. The CDR3 sequence: CASSLAGGTGTEAFF. The CDR3 DNA sequence: TGTGCCAGCAGCTTAGCAGGTGGGACAGGGACTGAAGCTTTCTTT.

This chain connects TRBV12-3 or TRBV12-4 to TRBJ1-6; 7 nucleotides line up with TRBD1. The CDR3 has 17 residues. V shed 6 bases and J 0 bases; nucleotides not matched to a gene: 8. The CDR3 region is CASRARGQSSYNSPLHF. The CDR3 bases are TGTGCCAGCAGGGCGAGGGGGCAAAGCTCCTATAATTCACCCCTCCACTTT.

This clonotype has just a few counts. The rearrangement uses TRBV12-3 or TRBV12-4 and TRBJ2-7; D might be TRBD2 (5 bases). The CDR3 loop spans 17 amino acids. Trimming took 5 bases from V and 1 from J, leaving 21 bases between them. The CDR3 sequence is CASSGPGVESFSYEQYF. CDR3 bases: TGTGCCAGCAGTGGGCCCGGGGTGGAATCATTTTCCTACGAGCAGTACTTC.

This sequence joins TRBV2 and TRBJ1-6; no definite D call. The CDR3 totals 12 residues. V shed 6 bases and J shed 7 bases, with 7 bases lying between them. CDR1 and CDR2 (germline): SNHLY, FYNNEI. CDR3: CASRRNNSPLHF. DNA of the CDR3: TGTGCCAGCAGAAGGAACAATTCACCCCTCCACTTT.

This clonotype has a count of ten or more. V gene TRBV19 combines with J gene TRBJ1-5; tentative D call: TRBD1 (5 bases). There are 13 residues in the CDR3. The ends were cut back, 4 bases at V and 4 bases at J, with 8 bases in the middle. Looked up from germline, CDR1 is LNHDA and CDR2 is SQIVND (reference sequence). In DNA form, the CDR3 reads TGTGCCAGTAGTAGACAGTATAATCAGCCCCAGCATTTT. Translation gives CASSRQYNQPQHF.

A few counts support this clonotype. V gene TRBV5-1 combines with J gene TRBJ1-5; D call uncertain. Trimming took off 0 bases at V and 2 bases at J, with 9 bases between the two ends. Germline CDR1 is SGHRS and CDR2 is YFSETQ. The CDR3 has 15 residues. CDR3 nucleotides: TGCGCCAGCAGCTTGGGTGAATATGGCAATCAGCCCCAGCATTTT. Its protein product is CASSLGEYGNQPQHF.

The J gene is TRBJ2-1, the V gene TRBV29-1; 11 bases fit TRBD2. This CDR3 has 13 residues. V lost 6 bases, J lost 4 bases, and 2 bases stayed unmatched. Per the germline V gene, CDR1 is SQVTM and CDR2 is ANQGSEA. CDR3 sequence reads: CSVGTSGYNEQFF. The CDR3 DNA sequence: TGCAGCGTGGGGACTAGCGGTTACAATGAGCAGTTCTTC.

This clonotype was recorded many times. The genes are TRBV12-5 and TRBJ2-7; D remains ambiguous. Germline V gene sequence: CDR1 LGHNT, CDR2 FRNRAP. This CDR3 has 15 amino acids. Between the trimmed V and J ends, which lost 6 bases and 0 bases, there was a span of 15 bases. CDR3 region: CASGPMRTSSYEQYF. The CDR3 nucleotides read TGTGCTAGTGGCCCGATGAGGACGAGCTCCTACGAGCAGTACTTC.

This clonotype was detected many times. The gene calls are TRBV7-9 and TRBJ1-2; perhaps TRBD1 as D (5 bases). Between the trimmed V and J ends, which lost 1 base and 3 bases, there was a span of 9 bases. Germline CDR1 SEHNR, CDR2 FQNEAQ (reference sequence). The CDR3 is 14 residues long. The CDR3 here is CASSLGRGDYGYTF. CDR3 nucleotides: TGTGCCAGCAGCTTAGGGAGGGGTGACTATGGCTACACCTTC.

The gene calls are TRBV6-5 and TRBJ2-7, with 7 nucleotides matching TRBD2. The V and J ends lost 2 bases and 2 bases, in that order; junction bases with no gene match: 3. Germline V gene lookup returns CDR1 MNHEY and CDR2 SVGAGI. The length of the CDR3 is 14 residues. In DNA form, the CDR3 reads TGTGCCAGCAGTTACAGTGCGGGGGCCTACGAGCAGTACTTC. It codes for CASSYSAGAYEQYF.

This sequence joins TRBV2 and TRBJ2-7; no definite D call. CDR1 and CDR2 (germline): SNHLY, FYNNEI. The CDR3 runs 14 residues. V lost 8 bases to trimming and J lost 4 bases, with 18 bases between them. The CDR3 region is CASSPSGPLYEQYF. DNA for the CDR3: TGTGCCAGCTCACCTTCCGGGCCGCTTTACGAGCAGTACTTC.

This rearrangement joins TRBV10-3 to TRBJ2-7, with D perhaps matching TRBD2 (6 bases). V lost 4 bases and J 5 bases, leaving 24 bases between the germline ends. The CDR3 runs to 17 residues. Per the germline V gene, CDR1 is ENHRY and CDR2 is SYGVKD. DNA of the CDR3: TGTGCCATCAGTGGAAACAAACCGGGACTCTGGGTCCACGAGCAGTACTTC. Translation: CAISGNKPGLWVHEQYF.